This T cell receptor (beta chain) was sequenced in a study of PD-L1 blockade in urothelial cancer. Across the study: In about 2014 therapy began: atezolizumab 1,200 mg intravenously every 3 weeks. Timepoints chosen for blood analysis were 3 weeks (second dose) and 6 weeks after treatment start. Researchers found blood samples held a median of about 130,000 T cells.

The diagnosis in patients was locally advanced or metastatic urothelial carcinoma. V was cut by 0 bases and J by 1 base, with 8 bases left in between. Germline V lookup: CDR1 MNHNS, CDR2 SASEGT. There are 15 residues in the CDR3. Assay used: immunoSEQ multiplex PCR; TCRdb lists only in-frame clones, some missing. The table lists about 110,000 clones, about 85% of them singletons. This receptor was obtained from a man aged 50 to 59 with urothelial cancer. This chain joins TRBV6-1 and TRBJ2-3; D not certain. The material sequenced was PBMCs, taken around atezolizumab (anti-PD-L1) treatment. CDR3 nucleotide sequence: TGTGCCAGCAGTGAAGCGAGCCGGGGCACAGATACGCAGTATTTT. Encoded protein: CASSEASRGTDTQYF.